A selection of T cell receptor beta chains follows, all from one sample in a study of cytotoxic CD8 clonotypes in ibrutinib-treated CLL. This table comes from immunoSEQ multiplex PCR, and its TCRdb copy is limited to in-frame clones, with some not included. Of hundreds of thousands of clones listed, 60% to 75% are singletons. The sequences come from PBMCs, collected after 24 months of ibrutinib treatment. The receptors were gathered from a human donor with chronic lymphocytic leukemia. Both conserved end residues are part of each CDR3. D genes are given only for firm matches. Only part of the rows carry a size: once, few, many, or a class if the clone is expanded.

j_call: TRBJ2-1; v_call: TRBV27; clone_size: NA; d_call: NA; cdr3_nt: TGTGCCAGCAGTCGGGATGACCGCAATGAGCAGTTCTTC; cdr3_aa: CASSRDDRNEQFF
j_call: TRBJ2-3; v_call: TRBV29-1; clone_size: NA; d_call: NA; cdr3_nt: TGCAGCGTGGAGCAGGCAGATACGCAGTATTTT; cdr3_aa: CSVEQADTQYF
j_call: TRBJ2-1; v_call: TRBV29-1; clone_size: NA; d_call: NA; cdr3_nt: TGCAGCGTTGAAGTCGGAGCTTCCTACAATGAGCAGTTCTTC; cdr3_aa: CSVEVGASYNEQFF
j_call: TRBJ1-1; v_call: TRBV27; clone_size: NA; d_call: NA; cdr3_nt: TGTGCCAGCAGTTTAAGTGTATTGAACACTGAAGCTTTCTTT; cdr3_aa: CASSLSVLNTEAFF
j_call: TRBJ1-4; v_call: TRBV5-6; clone_size: NA; d_call: TRBD1; cdr3_nt: TGTGCCAGCAGCCACCGAAAGGACAGGTTGGGTGAAAAACTGTTTTTT; cdr3_aa: CASSHRKDRLGEKLFF
j_call: TRBJ2-4; v_call: TRBV11-3; clone_size: NA; d_call: TRBD1; cdr3_nt: TGTGCCAGCAGCTCACAGGGGGCAGGTAACATTCAGTACTTC; cdr3_aa: CASSSQGAGNIQYF
j_call: TRBJ2-7; v_call: TRBV27; clone_size: few; d_call: TRBD1; cdr3_nt: TGTGCCAGCAGCCTAAGGACAGGACCCTACGAGCAGTACTTC; cdr3_aa: CASSLRTGPYEQYF
j_call: TRBJ1-5; v_call: TRBV5-1; clone_size: many; d_call: NA; cdr3_nt: TGCGCCAGCAGCTTGGGTGAGGGGTCGAATCAGCCCCAGCATTTT; cdr3_aa: CASSLGEGSNQPQHF
j_call: TRBJ2-1; v_call: TRBV16; clone_size: NA; d_call: NA; cdr3_nt: TGTGCCAGCAGCCAATCGGGTCAGACGAGGGAGCAGTTCTTC; cdr3_aa: CASSQSGQTREQFF
j_call: TRBJ2-3; v_call: TRBV5-1; clone_size: once; d_call: TRBD2; cdr3_nt: TGCGCCAGCAGCAACCTAGCGGGGGACTACACAGATACGCAGTATTTT; cdr3_aa: CASSNLAGDYTDTQYF
j_call: TRBJ2-5; v_call: TRBV11-2; clone_size: few; d_call: TRBD1; cdr3_nt: TGTGCCAGCAGCTTAATCGTGGGACAGCAAGAGACCCAGTACTTC; cdr3_aa: CASSLIVGQQETQYF
j_call: TRBJ1-1; v_call: TRBV5-1; clone_size: NA; d_call: NA; cdr3_nt: TGCGCCAGCAGCTTGGCCGGGGCATCCCGGGTCTTTGGGACTGAAGCTTTCTTT; cdr3_aa: CASSLAGASRVFGTEAFF
j_call: TRBJ2-7; v_call: TRBV10-3; clone_size: NA; d_call: NA; cdr3_nt: TGTGCCATCAGTGAGCGTACAGGGAACTACGAGCAGTACTTC; cdr3_aa: CAISERTGNYEQYF
j_call: TRBJ1-1; v_call: TRBV18; clone_size: NA; d_call: NA; cdr3_nt: TGTGCCAGCTCACCCGGGGGACCGGGGGGCGAAGCTTTCTTT; cdr3_aa: CASSPGGPGGEAFF
j_call: TRBJ2-3; v_call: TRBV28; clone_size: NA; d_call: TRBD2; cdr3_nt: TGTGCCAGCAGTTCGGGAGGTAGGAGCACAGATACGCAGTATTTT; cdr3_aa: CASSSGGRSTDTQYF
j_call: TRBJ2-2; v_call: TRBV4-1; clone_size: NA; d_call: NA; cdr3_nt: TGCGCCAGCACCCCGGCTGGGACTTTCGTAGGGGAGACCGGGGAGCTGTTTTTT; cdr3_aa: CASTPAGTFVGETGELFF
j_call: TRBJ2-3; v_call: TRBV6-5; clone_size: NA; d_call: TRBD1; cdr3_nt: TGTGCCAGCAGGGGTGGGACAGGGGGAGATACGCAGTATTTT; cdr3_aa: CASRGGTGGDTQYF
j_call: TRBJ1-1; v_call: TRBV28; clone_size: NA; d_call: NA; cdr3_nt: TGTGCCAGCAGTTTGGCTGAAAAGGGCACTGAAGCTTTCTTT; cdr3_aa: CASSLAEKGTEAFF
j_call: TRBJ2-2; v_call: TRBV5-1; clone_size: NA; d_call: TRBD2; cdr3_nt: TGCGCCAGCAGCACTGGGACTAGCGGGAGAGGGACCGGGGAGCTGTTTTTT; cdr3_aa: CASSTGTSGRGTGELFF
j_call: TRBJ2-5; v_call: TRBV27; clone_size: NA; d_call: TRBD2; cdr3_nt: TGTGCCAGCACCGATAGCGGGAAGGAGACCCAGTACTTC; cdr3_aa: CASTDSGKETQYF
j_call: TRBJ1-4; v_call: TRBV19; clone_size: NA; d_call: NA; cdr3_nt: TGTGCCAGTACCGCACTCGGCCTGGCGGAAAAACTGTTTTTT; cdr3_aa: CASTALGLAEKLFF
j_call: TRBJ1-2; v_call: TRBV28; clone_size: few; d_call: NA; cdr3_nt: TGTGCCAGCAGTATAACCGGCCGGCCGGCGGTTGGCTACACCTTC; cdr3_aa: CASSITGRPAVGYTF
j_call: TRBJ2-1; v_call: TRBV2; clone_size: once; d_call: TRBD2; cdr3_nt: TGTGCCAGCAGTGAAGCGGGACTAGTGGACGGCAATGAGCAGTTCTTC; cdr3_aa: CASSEAGLVDGNEQFF
j_call: TRBJ2-5; v_call: TRBV27; clone_size: few; d_call: NA; cdr3_nt: TGTGCCAGCAGTCCAGGCCGGGGAGAGACCCAGTACTTC; cdr3_aa: CASSPGRGETQYF
j_call: TRBJ1-1; v_call: TRBV9; clone_size: NA; d_call: NA; cdr3_nt: TGTGCCAGCAGCGTATCCGGGGGGGCTGAAGCTTTCTTT; cdr3_aa: CASSVSGGAEAFF
j_call: TRBJ2-2; v_call: TRBV11-2; clone_size: NA; d_call: NA; cdr3_nt: TGTGCCAGCAGCTTAGATCTCGAACCCACCGGGGAGCTGTTTTTT; cdr3_aa: CASSLDLEPTGELFF
j_call: TRBJ2-1; v_call: TRBV9; clone_size: once; d_call: TRBD2; cdr3_nt: TGTGCCAGCAGCATAACAAGGACTAGCGGGAGCTCCTACAATGAGCAGTTCTTC; cdr3_aa: CASSITRTSGSSYNEQFF
j_call: TRBJ2-2; v_call: TRBV28; clone_size: NA; d_call: TRBD1; cdr3_nt: TGTGCCAGCAGTGCTACCCCCGGGACAGGGGTGAGCGGGGAGCTGTTTTTT; cdr3_aa: CASSATPGTGVSGELFF
j_call: TRBJ1-1; v_call: TRBV16; clone_size: NA; d_call: NA; cdr3_nt: TGTGCCAGCAGGCCAGGGACACTTTCTGAAGCTTTCTTT; cdr3_aa: CASRPGTLSEAFF
j_call: TRBJ1-2; v_call: TRBV6-5; clone_size: NA; d_call: NA; cdr3_nt: TGTGCCAGCAGTTACCAAGGAGGCGCTAACTATGGCTACACCTTC; cdr3_aa: CASSYQGGANYGYTF
j_call: TRBJ1-4; v_call: TRBV28; clone_size: once; d_call: NA; cdr3_nt: TGTGCCAGCAGTTTATGGGACAGCCATAATGAAAAACTGTTTTTT; cdr3_aa: CASSLWDSHNEKLFF
j_call: TRBJ1-5; v_call: TRBV27; clone_size: NA; d_call: TRBD1; cdr3_nt: TGTGCCAGCAGAGTAAAGGGGGACAGGGCAAATCAGCCCCAGCATTTT; cdr3_aa: CASRVKGDRANQPQHF
j_call: TRBJ2-2; v_call: TRBV18; clone_size: NA; d_call: NA; cdr3_nt: TGTGCCAGCTCACCGAGGGAATTTAACACCGGGGAGCTGTTTTTT; cdr3_aa: CASSPREFNTGELFF
j_call: TRBJ1-1; v_call: TRBV27; clone_size: few; d_call: NA; cdr3_nt: TGTGCCAGCAGTTTATATCAGGGGACCACTGAAGCTTTCTTT; cdr3_aa: CASSLYQGTTEAFF
j_call: TRBJ2-3; v_call: TRBV7-2; clone_size: NA; d_call: NA; cdr3_nt: TGTGCCAGCAGCCCCCACCCGCCTAGCGCCTTTACGCAGTATTTT; cdr3_aa: CASSPHPPSAFTQYF
j_call: TRBJ1-5; v_call: TRBV15; clone_size: NA; d_call: NA; cdr3_nt: TGTGCCACCAGCAGGGGGGGGACCCCAGGGCAGCCCCAGCATTTT; cdr3_aa: CATSRGGTPGQPQHF
j_call: TRBJ2-3; v_call: TRBV19; clone_size: NA; d_call: TRBD2; cdr3_nt: TGTGCCAGTAGTACTCGGACTAGCAGTTTCACAGATACGCAGTATTTT; cdr3_aa: CASSTRTSSFTDTQYF
j_call: TRBJ1-5; v_call: TRBV28; clone_size: NA; d_call: NA; cdr3_nt: TGTGCCAGCAGTTCCCGGGGGGGTAATCAGCCCCAGCATTTT; cdr3_aa: CASSSRGGNQPQHF
j_call: TRBJ1-3; v_call: TRBV28; clone_size: NA; d_call: NA; cdr3_nt: TGTGCCAGCAGGACCGACACGGACTCTGGAAACACCATATATTTT; cdr3_aa: CASRTDTDSGNTIYF
j_call: TRBJ2-5; v_call: TRBV6-6; clone_size: NA; d_call: TRBD1; cdr3_nt: TGTGCCAGCAAACCGACAGGGGGTTCAAGAGAGACCCAGTACTTC; cdr3_aa: CASKPTGGSRETQYF
j_call: TRBJ2-7; v_call: TRBV6-5; clone_size: once; d_call: TRBD2; cdr3_nt: TGTGCCAGCAGTTACCAGCGGGAGGTCCACGAGCAGTACTTC; cdr3_aa: CASSYQREVHEQYF
j_call: TRBJ1-2; v_call: TRBV6-6; clone_size: NA; d_call: TRBD1; cdr3_nt: TGTGCCAGCAGCATACCAGGGGGCTATGGCTACACCTTC; cdr3_aa: CASSIPGGYGYTF
j_call: TRBJ1-5; v_call: TRBV7-8; clone_size: NA; d_call: NA; cdr3_nt: TGTGCCAGCAGTAAAAGCAATCAGCCCCAGCATTTT; cdr3_aa: CASSKSNQPQHF